Listed below are T cell receptor beta chains from one sample, sequenced in a study of cytomegalovirus exposure and HLA in healthy donors. TCRdb's table, derived via immunoSEQ multiplex PCR, lists solely in-frame clones and lacks some. This table holds around 130,000 clones, 65% to 85% found once. The sequenced material came from PBMCs. The receptors come from a woman between 40 and 50 years old in good health and CMV-seronegative. Each CDR3 is given with its conserved first and last residue. D genes are given only for firm matches. The size entry is marked missing in some rows and otherwise reads once, few, many or a size class.

J gene | clone size | V gene | D gene | CDR3 protein | CDR3 DNA
TRBJ1-1 | . | TRBV5-1 | TRBD1 | CASSPRGDSEAFF | TGCGCCAGCAGCCCCCGAGGGGACAGTGAAGCTTTCTTT
TRBJ2-1 | few | TRBV27 | TRBD1 | CASSNDRAAYNEQFF | TGTGCCAGCAGTAATGACAGGGCCGCCTACAATGAGCAGTTCTTC
TRBJ1-2 | . | TRBV6-5 | TRBD1 | CASSYSRQGGGYTF | TGTGCCAGCAGTTACTCGCGACAGGGAGGAGGCTACACCTTC
TRBJ1-4 | . | TRBV19 | TRBD1 | CASTRWTGKSEKLFF | TGTGCCAGTACCCGATGGACAGGGAAGAGTGAAAAACTGTTTTTT
TRBJ2-4 | once | TRBV6-1 | TRBD1 | CASSGEQGIAKNIQYF | TGTGCCAGCAGTGGGGAACAGGGGATAGCCAAAAACATTCAGTACTTC
TRBJ2-7 | . | TRBV4-1 | TRBD1 | CASSQEVGGTGTYEQYF | TGCGCCAGCAGCCAAGAGGTAGGCGGGACAGGGACCTACGAGCAGTACTTC
TRBJ1-2 | . | TRBV7-9 | TRBD1 | CASSLDTGGGYGYTF | TGTGCCAGCAGCTTAGATACAGGGGGCGGCTATGGCTACACCTTC
TRBJ1-5 | few | TRBV2 | . | CASRRGEGAGPQHF | TGTGCCAGCAGGAGGGGGGAGGGTGCGGGGCCCCAGCATTTT
TRBJ2-3 | . | TRBV28 | TRBD1 | CASSLDRGADTQYF | TGTGCCAGCAGTCTGGACAGGGGCGCAGATACGCAGTATTTT
TRBJ1-2 | . | TRBV2 | . | CASSRQDYGYTF | TGTGCCAGCAGTAGACAAGACTATGGCTACACCTTC
TRBJ2-7 | . | TRBV7-8 | TRBD1 | CASSVGQTYEQYF | TGTGCCAGCAGCGTGGGACAGACTTACGAGCAGTACTTC
TRBJ2-7 | . | TRBV5-6 | . | CASSLVGGNSYEQYF | TGTGCCAGCAGCTTGGTCGGCGGGAACTCCTACGAGCAGTACTTC
TRBJ2-6 | . | TRBV30 | TRBD1 | CAWSRDRSSSGANGLTF | TGTGCCTGGAGCCGGGACAGGTCCAGCTCTGGGGCCAACGGCCTGACTTTC
TRBJ1-2 | . | TRBV27 | . | CASSPWGTNYGYTF | TGTGCCAGCAGTCCATGGGGCACTAACTATGGCTACACCTTC
TRBJ2-1 | . | TRBV10-2 | TRBD2 | CASSEGTSGMRQFF | TGCGCCAGCAGTGAAGGGACTAGCGGGATGCGGCAGTTCTTC
TRBJ1-2 | . | TRBV30 | . | CACPGGGTYGYTF | TGTGCCTGTCCGGGGGGGGGCACCTATGGCTACACCTTC
TRBJ2-3 | few | TRBV6-5 | . | CASQNSQDYTDTQYF | TGTGCCAGCCAGAATAGCCAGGACTACACAGATACGCAGTATTTT
TRBJ2-5 | . | TRBV5-6 | TRBD1 | CASSGMGTGVLETQYF | TGTGCCAGCAGCGGGATGGGGACAGGGGTTCTTGAGACCCAGTACTTC
TRBJ2-5 | . | TRBV5-6 | TRBD1 | CASSLDRGETQYF | TGTGCCAGCAGCTTGGACAGGGGGGAGACCCAGTACTTC
TRBJ2-2 | . | TRBV11-1 | TRBD2 | CASSLRRGGSSTGELFF | TGTGCCAGCAGCTTACGGCGGGGGGGCAGTAGCACCGGGGAGCTGTTTTTT
TRBJ2-7 | . | TRBV7-6 | . | CASSLTETAYEQYF | TGTGCCAGCAGCTTAACAGAGACAGCCTACGAGCAGTACTTC
TRBJ2-3 | . | TRBV29-1 | TRBD2 | CSGERGRSDTQYF | TGCAGCGGGGAGCGGGGGCGGTCAGATACGCAGTATTTT